Sequencing of this T cell receptor beta chain was carried out in a study of regulatory T cells in long-lasting Graves disease. Study-wide context: Patients newly diagnosed with Graves' had been on antithyroid drugs for under 3 months. Whole-study results and caveats: Persistent disease showed a preference for TRBV28, TRBJ1-2 and TRBJ2-5.

This CDR3 is 12 amino acids long. Trimming took 1 base from V and 10 from J, leaving 8 bases between them. CDR1 SGHAT and CDR2 FQNNGV come from the germline V gene. Regarding this clonotype: Its antigen is unidentified.

Building of the TCR beta libraries involved iRepertoire HTBI primers and Arm-PCR of CDR3 regions. MiXCR was run by TCRdb on the multiplex PCR reads, yielding one entry per CDR3 protein. The profile covers about 520,000 distinct CDR3 sequences, with around 13% appearing a single time and 7.5% to 9% taken by the ten largest. Regarding time point: newly diagnosed GD, antithyroid drugs for less than 3 months. Scientists built the TCR library using RNA that was extracted from PBMCs. This sample was also put to use in a study of T cells in Graves' hyperthyroidism and ophthalmopathy. Turning to that study: Graves' hyperthyroidism qualified as stable when ophthalmopathy did not progress within 18 months.

The sample here was peripheral blood mononuclear cells (PBMCs), taken at new diagnosis, from a patient treated with antithyroid drugs. V gene TRBV11-2 combines with J gene TRBJ2-1; D remains ambiguous. The source is a woman aged 25 to 39 with Graves disease. As DNA, the CDR3 is TGTGCCAGCAGCTTAGTGGTGACAGAGCAGTTCTTC. Translated: CASSLVVTEQFF.